The next 3 T cell receptor beta chains were all read from a single sample in a study of T-cell memory formation after mild COVID-19. TCRdb redid the calling of the 5' RACE reads with MiXCR, one entry per CDR3 protein. The sample has about 130,000 distinct CDR3 sequences; around 15% are singletons. Sequenced sample: PBMCs or a T cell subset sorted from them (not recorded which). The source is a man aged 18 to 29 who had mild COVID-19 (a few samples of this study predate the infection). Cell type and time point are not known.

This rearrangement joins TRBV5-1 to TRBJ2-4, with D tentatively TRBD1 or TRBD2 (5 bases each). CDR1 and CDR2 (germline): SGHRS, YFSETQ. With 0 bases removed from V and 1 base from J, the gap between germline ends came to 14 bases. The CDR3 is 17 residues long. CDR3 region: CASSLDSRGIAKNIQYF. DNA of the CDR3: TGCGCCAGCAGCTTGGACTCGAGGGGTATCGCCAAAAACATTCAGTACTTC.

The V gene is TRBV12-5, the J gene TRBJ2-7; no reliable D call. The CDR3 consists of 15 residues. CDR1 LGHNT and CDR2 FRNRAP come from the germline V gene. With 6 bases removed from V and 2 bases from J, the gap between germline ends came to 17 bases. The CDR3 protein is CASGHNQGRPYEQYV. CDR3 DNA: TGTGCTAGTGGCCATAATCAAGGCCGACCCTACGAGCAGTACGTC.

There are many counts of this clonotype. The V and J genes are TRBV7-2 and TRBJ2-3, with TRBD2 identical over 8 bases. Germline V gene sequence: CDR1 SGHTA, CDR2 FQGNSA. V shed 5 bases and J 4 bases; nucleotides not matched to a gene: 8. The CDR3 is made up of 15 amino acids. CDR3 nucleotides: TGTGCCAGCAGCCGATATCGGGGGGGAGCAGATACGCAGTATTTT. Residues: CASSRYRGGADTQYF.